The 11 T cell receptor beta chains below come from one sample, sequenced in a study of T cells in Graves' hyperthyroidism and ophthalmopathy. The investigators amplified TCR beta CDR3 regions from RNA transcripts. TCR CDR3 regions were first amplified by RT-PCR with HTBI primers. TCRdb re-called the multiplex PCR reads with MiXCR, one entry per CDR3 protein. The sample lists almost 600,000 distinct CDR3 sequences, approximately 14% occurring once. The sequencing input was blood. Receptors were obtained from a woman between 25 and 40 years old with Graves' hyperthyroidism that later progressed to Graves' ophthalmopathy.

This clonotype was observed many times. The chain joins TRBV6-2 or TRBV6-3 to TRBJ1-2; 8 nucleotides match TRBD1. CDR3 length: 12 amino acids. The germline V gene encodes CDR1 MNHEY and CDR2 SVGEGT. After removal of 2 bases from V and 8 bases from J, the junction contained 1 base not matched to a gene. The chain's CDR3 is CASSYGTGGYTF. In DNA form, the CDR3 reads TGTGCCAGCAGTTACGGGACAGGAGGCTACACCTTC.

This clonotype came up a few times. In nucleotides, the CDR3 is TGCAGTGCGGAACTGACAGGGACCCAGTTCTTC. Residues: CSAELTGTQFF. The gene calls are TRBV20-1 and TRBJ2-5, with 7 positions matching TRBD1. Gene TRBJ2-1 matches the end of the DNA better, so the J call may be wrong. This CDR3 has 11 residues. Germline V CDR1 and CDR2: DFQATT, SNEGSKA (reference sequence).

The gene calls are TRBV5-1 and TRBJ1-5, with D uncertain. The V end lost 4 bases, the J end lost 3 bases, and 8 bases lay between the germline ends. CDR1 and CDR2 (germline): SGHRS, YFSETQ. The CDR3 loop spans 13 amino acids. CDR3: CASSETPNQPQHF. The DNA for the CDR3 is TGCGCCAGCAGCGAAACCCCCAATCAGCCCCAGCATTTT.

The table lists this clonotype with a few counts. Possible read error: a much larger clone is one base away. This chain connects TRBV3-1 to TRBJ1-2, with a weak D call TRBD1 (5 bases). CDR1 and CDR2 from the germline V gene are LGHDT and YNNKEL (reference sequence). The CDR3 totals 15 residues. Trimming removed 2 bases from V and 8 bases from J, with 18 bases in between. CDR3 sequence reads: CASSQRPGRGVGYTF. The CDR3 region has the DNA TGTGCCAGCAGCCAACGTCCGGGACGAGGCGTGGGCTACACCTTC.

This clonotype was detected a few times. The genes are TRBV27 and TRBJ2-2; D uncertain. Germline V gene sequence: CDR1 MNHEY, CDR2 SMNVEV (reference sequence). V was shortened by 2 bases and J by 6 bases, with 13 bases between the two germline ends. The CDR3 is made up of 15 amino acids. The CDR3 here is CASSLRDSGSGELFF. The CDR3 nucleotides read TGTGCCAGCAGTTTAAGGGATTCGGGCTCCGGGGAGCTGTTTTTT.

With regard to this clonotype: Being one base from a much bigger clone, this may be a read error. No conserved phenylalanine or tryptophan ends this CDR3, so it is likely a read error. The V gene is TRBV11-3, the J gene TRBJ1-3; D call uncertain. CDR1 is SGHNT and CDR2 is YENEEA in the germline V gene. The CDR3 consists of 15 residues. Trimming pared 4 bases from V and 0 bases from J, leaving 10 bases between. The CDR3 sequence is CASSSGVSSGNTIYL. The CDR3 bases are TGTGCCAGCAGCTCCGGAGTGAGCTCTGGAAACACCATATATCTT.

A few counts support this clonotype. A much bigger clone sits one base away, suggesting this may be a read error. V gene TRBV7-2 combines with J gene TRBJ2-7, with 12 bases lining up with TRBD2. The CDR3 spans 16 residues. CDR1 is SGHTA and CDR2 is FQGNSA in the germline V gene. For the CDR3, the DNA is TGTGCCAGCAGCTTAGAACTAGCGGGAGGATTGTACGAGCACTACTTC. It is translated as CASSLELAGGLYEHYF.

The chain employs TRBV7-9 and TRBJ2-2; TRBD1 is a possible D gene (6 bases). There are 15 residues in the CDR3. Looked up from germline, CDR1 is SEHNR and CDR2 is FQNEAQ (reference sequence). V lost 5 bases and J 6 bases, leaving 16 bases between the germline ends. The CDR3 spells CASSIPGGAAGELFF. The DNA of the CDR3 is TGTGCCAGCAGCATCCCTGGGGGCGCTGCCGGGGAGCTGTTTTTT.

This clonotype was counted at least ten times. This chain uses TRBV2 with TRBJ2-7, with 8 bases that match TRBD1. Germline values: CDR1 SNHLY, CDR2 FYNNEI. The CDR3 runs to 16 residues. The ends lost 6 bases at V and 1 base at J; junction bases unmatched: 11. This chain's CDR3 is CASRPVRDRPSYEQYF. CDR3 nucleotides: TGTGCCAGCAGGCCGGTGAGGGACAGGCCATCCTACGAGCAGTACTTC.

This clonotype was counted ten times or more. The V gene is TRBV3-1, the J gene TRBJ2-1; possible D gene TRBD2, 6 bases. CDR1 is LGHDT and CDR2 is YNNKEL in the germline V gene (reference sequence). Trimming took off 4 bases at V and 2 bases at J, with 12 bases between the two ends. The CDR3 totals 15 residues. CDR3 sequence: CASSPPLAAYNEQFF. The DNA of the CDR3 is TGTGCCAGCAGCCCTCCTTTAGCGGCCTACAATGAGCAGTTCTTC.

CDR3 DNA: TGTGCCAGCAGCTTATATGAGACGGACTATGGCTACACCTTC. Protein product: CASSLYETDYGYTF. The J gene is TRBJ1-2, the V gene TRBV7-9; D is undetermined. The length of the CDR3 is 14 residues. The V end lost 2 bases, the J end lost 3 bases, and 10 bases lay between the germline ends. Germline CDR1 is SEHNR and CDR2 is FQNEAQ (reference sequence).